Below, 21 T cell receptor beta chains from the same sample are listed, as sequenced in a study of T-cell memory formation after mild COVID-19. TCRdb ran MiXCR on the 5' RACE reads and lists one entry per CDR3 protein. The data contain more than 70,000 distinct CDR3 sequences, about 15% of them singletons. The material sequenced was PBMCs or a T cell subset sorted from them (not recorded which). The receptors shown here come from an adult woman who had mild COVID-19 (a few samples of this study predate the infection). Cell type and time point are not known.

This clonotype was recorded a few times. The chain carries TRBV6-5 and TRBJ2-1, with TRBD2 identical over 9 bases. Unmatched junction bases numbered 8, after V lost 5 bases and J lost 6 bases. The CDR3 length is 15 residues. Germline loops: CDR1 MNHEY, CDR2 SVGAGI. CDR3 region: CASSPSGNPSNEQFF. CDR3 nucleotide sequence: TGTGCCAGCAGTCCTAGCGGGAACCCTTCCAATGAGCAGTTCTTC.

The chain carries TRBV21-1 and TRBJ2-7; the D call of TRBD1 is as the table states it, not checked on the DNA. TRBV21-1 is a listed pseudogene. This CDR3 comprises 16 residues. CDR3 protein: CASSNPVDRGRYEQYF. CDR3 DNA sequence: TGTGCCAGCAGCAACCCCGTCGACAGGGGGCGATACGAGCAGTACTTC.

The V gene is TRBV12-3 or TRBV12-4, the J gene TRBJ2-1; D unresolved. CDR3 length: 11 amino acids. V lost 2 bases, J lost 10 bases, and 6 bases lay in between. The CDR3: CASSLSREQFF. The CDR3 DNA follows: TGTGCCAGCAGTTTATCGAGAGAGCAGTTCTTC.

The rearrangement joins TRBV30 to TRBJ2-7; 10 bases fit TRBD1. The CDR3 consists of 15 residues. The V gene end was trimmed by 8 bases and the J gene end by 1 base; junction bases not matched to a gene: 11. Germline CDR1 reads GTSNPN; CDR2 reads SVGIG (reference sequence). The CDR3 bases are TGTGCCCATTTCCGACGGGACAGGGGATCCTACGAGCAGTACTTC. Translating gives CAHFRRDRGSYEQYF.

This chain joins TRBV20-1 and TRBJ2-7; D is perhaps TRBD1 or TRBD2 (6 bases each). Trimming took off 6 bases at V and 3 bases at J, with 15 bases between the two ends. CDR3 length equals 13 residues. Germline CDR1 reads DFQATT; CDR2 reads SNEGSKA (reference sequence). CDR3 amino acids: CSAPQGGSYEQYF. The CDR3 coding sequence is TGCAGTGCACCACAGGGAGGTAGCTACGAGCAGTACTTC.

Ten or more counts support this clonotype. This sequence joins TRBV4-1 and TRBJ2-1; D unresolved. CDR3 length: 16 residues. V gave up 1 base and J gave up 4 bases, with 14 bases separating them. Germline-derived CDR1 and CDR2 are MGHRA and YSYEKL. CDR3 coding DNA: TGCGCCAGCAGCCAAGCCCCGAGGATTACATACAATGAGCAGTTCTTC. Encoded protein: CASSQAPRITYNEQFF.

This clonotype was seen at least ten times. The chain uses TRBV6-6 and TRBJ1-5, with D maybe TRBD1 (5 bases). This CDR3 has 14 amino acids. Germline assignment: CDR1 MNHNY and CDR2 SVGAGI (reference sequence). Trimming pared 4 bases from V and 3 bases from J, leaving 10 bases between. CDR3 sequence reads: CASSLPGTNQPQHF. The DNA for the CDR3 is TGTGCCAGCAGTTTACCAGGGACCAATCAGCCCCAGCATTTT.

The CDR3 here is CSVEGTSGNYYEQYF. As DNA, the CDR3 is TGCAGCGTTGAAGGGACTAGCGGCAACTACTACGAGCAGTACTTC. The chain links TRBV29-1 to TRBJ2-7; 10 bases line up with TRBD2. Germline V gene data show CDR1 as SQVTM and CDR2 as ANQGSEA. This CDR3 has 15 residues. Trimming removed 1 base from V and 3 bases from J; junction bases left unmatched: 6.

This clonotype showed up just a few times. V usage is TRBV5-1 and J usage is TRBJ2-7, with 10 bases lining up with TRBD1. CDR1 and CDR2 (germline): SGHRS, YFSETQ. The V segment lost 0 bases and the J segment 3 bases; nucleotides outside the gene matches: 3. This CDR3 is built from 15 residues. CDR3: CASSLGQGAGYEQYF. The CDR3 nucleotides read TGCGCCAGCAGCTTGGGACAGGGGGCTGGCTACGAGCAGTACTTC.

The chain uses TRBV20-1 and TRBJ2-7; no clear D gene. V dropped 3 bases and J dropped 2 bases, with 14 bases sitting between them. Germline CDR1 reads DFQATT; CDR2 reads SNEGSKA (reference sequence). The CDR3 has 14 residues. Here the CDR3 reads CSASEAGYAYEQYF. CDR3 DNA sequence: TGCAGTGCTAGCGAGGCAGGTTACGCCTACGAGCAGTACTTC.

This chain connects TRBV7-2 to TRBJ2-3; the D is unclear. The CDR3 length is 14 residues. Per germline, CDR1 SGHTA and CDR2 FQGNSA. The V and J ends lost 3 bases and 2 bases respectively, with 9 bases between them. CDR3 nucleotide sequence: TGTGCCAGCAGCTTCTCCAGTCTCACAGATACGCAGTATTTT. This encodes CASSFSSLTDTQYF.

The chain joins TRBV4-2 to TRBJ2-1, with 12 bases aligning to TRBD2. Germline V CDR1 and CDR2: LGHNA, YNFKEQ. Trimming removed 0 bases from V and 6 bases from J; junction bases left unmatched: 12. CDR3 length: 19 residues. The CDR3 here is CASSQDRRLAGEGGNEQFF. The DNA for the CDR3 is TGTGCCAGCAGCCAAGATCGCAGACTAGCGGGAGAAGGTGGCAATGAGCAGTTCTTC.

This sequence joins TRBV30 and TRBJ2-2; 7 bases are shared with TRBD2. The CDR3 contains 14 residues. J was trimmed by 2 bases and V by 5 bases; bases with no gene match: 5. Germline loops: CDR1 GTSNPN, CDR2 SVGIG (reference sequence). CDR3 loop: CAWVAGPNTGELFF. DNA for the CDR3: TGTGCCTGGGTAGCGGGTCCTAACACCGGGGAGCTGTTTTTT.

This chain joins TRBV12-3 or TRBV12-4 and TRBJ2-4; 12 nucleotides agree with TRBD2. Trimming at V came to 6 bases and at J to 0 bases, leaving 12 bases not matched to a gene. The CDR3 extends over 19 amino acids. The CDR3 spells CASSSEPTSGSLAKNIQYF. CDR3 bases: TGTGCCAGCAGCTCCGAACCGACTAGCGGGAGTCTAGCCAAAAACATTCAGTACTTC.

In this sample, this clonotype turned up a few times. The gene calls are TRBV7-9 and TRBJ2-7; D gene unclear. Trimming took off 2 bases at V and 6 bases at J, with 8 bases between the two ends. The CDR3 is made up of 12 amino acids. Germline V CDR1 and CDR2: SEHNR, FQNEAQ (reference sequence). DNA of the CDR3: TGTGCCAGCAGCTTACTCCTTAGCGAGCAGTACTTC. Translation gives CASSLLLSEQYF.

This clonotype was observed a few times. The chain employs TRBV7-9 and TRBJ2-1, with 7 bases aligning to TRBD2. Germline-derived CDR1 and CDR2 are SEHNR and FQNEAQ (reference sequence). This CDR3 is 13 amino acids long. V lost 7 bases, J lost 9 bases, and 9 bases stayed unmatched. The CDR3 loop is CASKLGGDGEQFF. CDR3 bases: TGTGCCAGCAAGCTGGGGGGGGACGGTGAGCAGTTCTTC.

This clonotype was seen more than once but under ten times. The chain joins TRBV7-7 to TRBJ2-7; perhaps TRBD2 as D (6 bases). Germline values: CDR1 SSHAT, CDR2 FNYEAQ (reference sequence). Trimming pared 2 bases from V and 4 bases from J, leaving 9 bases between. The CDR3 contains 13 residues. The DNA of the CDR3 is TGTGCCAGCAGCTTATTTCGGGGGTACGAGCAGTACTTC. Its protein product is CASSLFRGYEQYF.

The gene calls are TRBV9 and TRBJ1-2; weak D call: TRBD1 (6 bases). The CDR3 covers 13 residues. CDR1 SGDLS and CDR2 YYNGEE come from the germline V gene. V was clipped by 4 bases and J by 8 bases, with 15 bases between them. The CDR3 loop is CASSSGTLRGYTF. CDR3 DNA sequence: TGTGCCAGCAGCTCCGGGACATTGAGGGGCTACACCTTC.

The chain recombines TRBV2 with TRBJ1-1, with 8 bases matching TRBD1. This CDR3 is built from 17 residues. Germline lookup yields CDR1 SNHLY and CDR2 FYNNEI. The V gene end was trimmed by 6 bases and the J gene end by 0 bases; junction bases not matched to a gene: 12. CDR3 amino acids: CASRPDRGGGMNTEAFF. The CDR3 region has the DNA TGTGCCAGCAGACCTGACAGGGGAGGGGGAATGAACACTGAAGCTTTCTTT. The full variable domain, rest sourced from reference TRBV2 and TRBJ1-1, is EPEVTQTPSHQVTQMGQEVILRCVPISNHLYFYWYRQILGQKVEFLVSFYNNEISEKSEIFDDQFSVERPDGSNFTLKIRSTKLEDSAMYFCASRPDRGGGMNTEAFFGQGTRLTVV.

This clonotype was counted a few times. This sequence joins TRBV28 and TRBJ2-1; perhaps D is TRBD1 or TRBD2 (5 bases each). CDR1 is MDHEN and CDR2 is SYDVKM in the germline V gene. The CDR3 consists of 17 residues. The germline V and J ends were trimmed by 4 bases and 5 bases, with 21 bases remaining between them. The CDR3 region is CASSWYVRPGTNNEQFF. CDR3 DNA sequence: TGTGCCAGCAGTTGGTATGTCCGGCCAGGGACCAACAATGAGCAGTTCTTC.

A few counts support this clonotype. This sequence joins TRBV3-1 and TRBJ2-1; D is unclear. This CDR3 comprises 13 residues. CDR1 and CDR2 (germline): LGHDT, YNNKEL (reference sequence). Trimming took 0 bases from V and 7 from J, leaving 7 bases between them. DNA of the CDR3: TGTGCCAGCAGCCAAGATCCAAAAAATGAGCAGTTCTTC. Encoded protein: CASSQDPKNEQFF.